The rows below give T cell receptor delta chains drawn from one sample of a study of Vδ1+ human thymocytes. TCRdb ran CATT on the multiplex PCR reads. The sample has some 73,000 delta-chain clones, roughly a third seen once. The specimen sequenced was Vdelta1+ gamma-delta thymocytes from the thymus. Every receptor here comes from a boy younger than two who had congenital heart surgery. The conserved cysteine and the conserved F or W are not part of the CDR3 here. The order of the fields is J gene, V gene, D gene, CDR3 length, CDR3 protein. A D gene is named only where the DNA matches it firmly.

J: TRDJ1; V: TRDV1; D: .; length: 22; CDR3: ALGERFSLPRVYWGRQYTDKLI
J: TRDJ1; V: TRDV1; D: TRDD3; length: 20; CDR3: ALGERHNSYGFLGDTTDKLI
J: TRDJ1; V: TRDV1; D: TRDD3; length: 17; CDR3: ALGGNFFSKLTGEYKLI
J: TRDJ1; V: TRDV1; D: .; length: 19; CDR3: ALGELYRTGLGMAYTDKLI
J: TRDJ1; V: TRDV1; D: TRDD3; length: 16; CDR3: ALGERRGGDPVTDKLI
J: TRDJ1; V: TRDV1; D: TRDD3; length: 19; CDR3: ALGELPAVGDTRGTYNKLI
J: TRDJ1; V: TRDV1; D: TRDD3; length: 12; CDR3: ALGVWGYTDKLI
J: TRDJ1; V: TRDV1; D: TRDD3; length: 20; CDR3: ALGDPSRTGGYGRGYTDKLI
J: TRDJ1; V: TRDV1; D: TRDD3; length: 18; CDR3: ALGELGRGWGIPRACKLI
J: TRDJ1; V: TRDV1; D: TRDD3; length: 17; CDR3: ALGTTPLKSGGYTDKPI
J: TRDJ1; V: TRDV1; D: .; length: 17; CDR3: ALGERLPSSVLGLHKLI
J: TRDJ1; V: TRDV1; D: .; length: 21; CDR3: ALGEEKSHYDTGEILYTDKLI
J: TRDJ1; V: TRDV1; D: .; length: 20; CDR3: ALGGHPTRRNTGATYTDKLI
J: TRDJ1; V: TRDV1; D: TRDD3; length: 18; CDR3: ALGELRSTSGDTHADKLI
J: TRDJ1; V: TRDV1; D: TRDD3; length: 17; CDR3: ALGERGTGGYQDTDKLI
J: TRDJ1; V: TRDV1; D: .; length: 21; CDR3: ALGGLPIPSTGDTRGGTWRLI
J: TRDJ1; V: TRDV1; D: .; length: 14; CDR3: ALGELSHGRPDKLI
J: TRDJ1; V: TRDV1; D: TRDD3; length: 19; CDR3: ALGELINCVLGETYTDELI
J: TRDJ1; V: TRDV1; D: .; length: 18; CDR3: ALGVAPPFPDGGYTDKLI
J: TRDJ1; V: TRDV1; D: TRDD3; length: 19; CDR3: ALGSHLQGYWGIGGADKLI
J: TRDJ1; V: TRDV1; D: .; length: 14; CDR3: ALGGLSGTYTDKLI
J: TRDJ2; V: TRDV1; D: TRDD3; length: 15; CDR3: ALSHGGVLGDISQLF
J: TRDJ1; V: TRDV1; D: TRDD3; length: 21; CDR3: ALFTPPIPRGSTGGLYTDKLI
J: TRDJ1; V: TRDV1; D: TRDD3; length: 17; CDR3: ALGERFPRTGGLWDKLI
J: TRDJ1; V: TRDV1; D: TRDD2; length: 16; CDR3: ALGANFLSIAYTDKLI
J: TRDJ1; V: TRDV1; D: TRDD3; length: 23; CDR3: ALGELGWSLRRCTGGYARADKLI
J: TRDJ1; V: TRDV1; D: .; length: 14; CDR3: AVGELRGQHTDKLI